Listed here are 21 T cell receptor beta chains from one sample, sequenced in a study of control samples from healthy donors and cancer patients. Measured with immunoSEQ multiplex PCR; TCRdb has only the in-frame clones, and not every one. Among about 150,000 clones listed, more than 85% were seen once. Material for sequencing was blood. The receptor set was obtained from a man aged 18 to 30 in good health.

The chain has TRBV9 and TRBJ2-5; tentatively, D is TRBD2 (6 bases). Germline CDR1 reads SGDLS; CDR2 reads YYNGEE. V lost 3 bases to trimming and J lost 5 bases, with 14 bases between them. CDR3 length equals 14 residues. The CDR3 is CASSARRGGETQYF. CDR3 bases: TGTGCCAGCAGCGCCCGAAGGGGAGGCGAGACCCAGTACTTC.

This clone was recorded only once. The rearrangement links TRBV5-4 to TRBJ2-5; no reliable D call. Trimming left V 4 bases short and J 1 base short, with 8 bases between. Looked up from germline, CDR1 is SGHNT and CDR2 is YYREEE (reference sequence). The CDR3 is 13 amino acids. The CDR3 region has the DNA TGTGCCAGCAGCACGTCGCCCCAAGAGACCCAGTACTTC. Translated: CASSTSPQETQYF.

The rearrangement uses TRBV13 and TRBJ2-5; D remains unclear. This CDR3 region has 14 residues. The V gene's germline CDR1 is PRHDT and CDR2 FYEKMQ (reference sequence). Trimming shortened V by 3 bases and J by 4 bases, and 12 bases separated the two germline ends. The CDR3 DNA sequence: TGTGCCAGCAGCTTCATTTCCTCAGGAGAGACCCAGTACTTC. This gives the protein CASSFISSGETQYF.

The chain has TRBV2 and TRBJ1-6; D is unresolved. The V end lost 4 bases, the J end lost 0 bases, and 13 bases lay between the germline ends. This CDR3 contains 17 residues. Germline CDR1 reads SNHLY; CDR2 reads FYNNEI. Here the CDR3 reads CASSVTITSSYNSPLHF. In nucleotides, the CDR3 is TGTGCCAGCAGTGTGACGATCACGAGCTCCTATAATTCACCCCTCCACTTT.

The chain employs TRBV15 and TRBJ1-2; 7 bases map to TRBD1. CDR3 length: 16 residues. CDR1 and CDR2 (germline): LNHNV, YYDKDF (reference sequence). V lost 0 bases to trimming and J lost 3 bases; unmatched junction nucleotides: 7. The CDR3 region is CATSRDRGLDHYGYTF. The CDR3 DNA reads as TGTGCCACCAGCAGAGACAGGGGGTTGGATCACTATGGCTACACCTTC.

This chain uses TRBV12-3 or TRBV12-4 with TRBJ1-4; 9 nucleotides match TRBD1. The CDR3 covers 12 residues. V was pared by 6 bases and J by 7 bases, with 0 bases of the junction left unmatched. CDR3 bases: TGTGCCAGCAGGGACAGGGGTGAAAAACTGTTTTTT. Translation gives CASRDRGEKLFF.

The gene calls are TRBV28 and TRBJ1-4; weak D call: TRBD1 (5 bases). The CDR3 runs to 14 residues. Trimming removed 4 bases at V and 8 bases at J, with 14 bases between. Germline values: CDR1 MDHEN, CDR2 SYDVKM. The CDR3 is CASSSTGGWEKLFF. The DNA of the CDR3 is TGTGCCAGCAGTTCTACAGGAGGATGGGAAAAACTGTTTTTT.

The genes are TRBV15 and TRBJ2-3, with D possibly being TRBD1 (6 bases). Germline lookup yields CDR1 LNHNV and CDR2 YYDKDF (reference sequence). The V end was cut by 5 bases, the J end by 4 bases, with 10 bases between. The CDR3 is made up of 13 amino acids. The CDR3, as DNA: TGTGCCACCAGCTTTAGACAGGCAGATACGCAGTATTTT. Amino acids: CATSFRQADTQYF.

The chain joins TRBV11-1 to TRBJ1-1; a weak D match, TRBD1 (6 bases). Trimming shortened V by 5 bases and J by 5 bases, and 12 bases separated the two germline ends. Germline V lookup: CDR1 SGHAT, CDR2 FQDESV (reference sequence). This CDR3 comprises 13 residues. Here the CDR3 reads CASSIRQETEAFF. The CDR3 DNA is TGTGCCAGCAGCATCAGACAGGAAACTGAAGCTTTCTTT.

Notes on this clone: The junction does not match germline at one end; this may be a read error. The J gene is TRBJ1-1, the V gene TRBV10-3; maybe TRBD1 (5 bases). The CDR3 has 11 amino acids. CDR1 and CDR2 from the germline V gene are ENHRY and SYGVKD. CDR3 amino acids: CTISVAGEAFF. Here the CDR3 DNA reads TGTACCATCAGTGTGGCAGGGGAAGCTTTCTTT.

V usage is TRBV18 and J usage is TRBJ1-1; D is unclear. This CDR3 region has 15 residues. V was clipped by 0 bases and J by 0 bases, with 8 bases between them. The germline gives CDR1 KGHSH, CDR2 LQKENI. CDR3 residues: CASSPPHGVNTEAFF. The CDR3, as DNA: TGTGCCAGCTCACCACCGCATGGGGTGAACACTGAAGCTTTCTTT.

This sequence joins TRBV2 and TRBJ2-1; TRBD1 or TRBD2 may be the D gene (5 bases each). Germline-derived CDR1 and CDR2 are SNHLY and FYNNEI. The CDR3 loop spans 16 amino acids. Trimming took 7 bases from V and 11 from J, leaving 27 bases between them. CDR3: CASTLDSLSSGGQQFF. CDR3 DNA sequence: TGTGCCAGCACCCTAGACAGCCTATCGAGTGGCGGGCAGCAGTTCTTC.

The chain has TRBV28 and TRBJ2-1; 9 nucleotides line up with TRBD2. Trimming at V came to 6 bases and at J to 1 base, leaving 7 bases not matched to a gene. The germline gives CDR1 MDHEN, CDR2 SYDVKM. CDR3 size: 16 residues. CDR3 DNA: TGTGCCAGCAGCCCTTCTGGACTAGCGTCCTACAATGAGCAGTTCTTC. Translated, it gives CASSPSGLASYNEQFF.

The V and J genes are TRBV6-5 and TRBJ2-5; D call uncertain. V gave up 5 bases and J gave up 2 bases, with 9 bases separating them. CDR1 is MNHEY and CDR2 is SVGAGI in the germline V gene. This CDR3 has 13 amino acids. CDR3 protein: CASSLTEQETQYF. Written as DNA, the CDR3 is TGTGCCAGCAGTCTCACAGAGCAAGAGACCCAGTACTTC.

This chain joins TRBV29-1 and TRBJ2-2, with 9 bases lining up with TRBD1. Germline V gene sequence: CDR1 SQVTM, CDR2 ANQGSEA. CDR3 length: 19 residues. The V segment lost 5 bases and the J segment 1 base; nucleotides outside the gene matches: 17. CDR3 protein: CSVSHRDRVSLLNTGELFF. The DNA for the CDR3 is TGCAGCGTTTCCCATAGGGACAGGGTGTCCCTTTTGAACACCGGGGAGCTGTTTTTT.

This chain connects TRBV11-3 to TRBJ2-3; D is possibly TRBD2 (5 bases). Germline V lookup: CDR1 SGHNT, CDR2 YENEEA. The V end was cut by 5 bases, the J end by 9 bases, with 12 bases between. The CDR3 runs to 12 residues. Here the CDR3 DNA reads TGTGCCAGCAGCGCCGGACTGGGGACGCAGTATTTT. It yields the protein CASSAGLGTQYF.

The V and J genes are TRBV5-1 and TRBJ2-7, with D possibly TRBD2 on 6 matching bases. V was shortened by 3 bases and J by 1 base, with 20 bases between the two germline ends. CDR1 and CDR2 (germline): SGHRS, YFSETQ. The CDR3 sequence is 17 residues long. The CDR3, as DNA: TGCGCCAGCAGCTGGGGGGTTCAGGGCACCAGGTCCTACGAGCAGTACTTC. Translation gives CASSWGVQGTRSYEQYF.

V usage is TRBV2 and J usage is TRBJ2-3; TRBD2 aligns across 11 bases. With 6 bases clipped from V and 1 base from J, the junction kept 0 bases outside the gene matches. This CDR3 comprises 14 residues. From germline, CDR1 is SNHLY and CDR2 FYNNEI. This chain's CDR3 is CASRLAGGTDTQYF. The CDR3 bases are TGTGCCAGCAGACTAGCGGGGGGCACAGATACGCAGTATTTT. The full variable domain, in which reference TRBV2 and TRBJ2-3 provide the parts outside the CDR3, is EPEVTQTPSHQVTQMGQEVILRCVPISNHLYFYWYRQILGQKVEFLVSFYNNEISEKSEIFDDQFSVERPDGSNFTLKIRSTKLEDSAMYFCASRLAGGTDTQYFGPGTRLTVL.

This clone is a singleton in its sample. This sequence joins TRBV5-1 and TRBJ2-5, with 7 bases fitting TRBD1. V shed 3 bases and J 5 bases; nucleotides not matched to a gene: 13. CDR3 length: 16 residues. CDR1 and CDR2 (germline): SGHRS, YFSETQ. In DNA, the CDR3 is TGCGCCAGCAGCTCGTACGGACAGGTCAACAGGGAGACCCAGTACTTC. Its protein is CASSSYGQVNRETQYF.

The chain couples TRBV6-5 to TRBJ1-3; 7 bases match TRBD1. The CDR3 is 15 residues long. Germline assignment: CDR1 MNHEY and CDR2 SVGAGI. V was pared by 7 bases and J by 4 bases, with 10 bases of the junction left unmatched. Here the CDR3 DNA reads TGTGCCAGCAAACCCTTGACAGGGAGGGGAAACACCATATATTTT. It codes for CASKPLTGRGNTIYF.

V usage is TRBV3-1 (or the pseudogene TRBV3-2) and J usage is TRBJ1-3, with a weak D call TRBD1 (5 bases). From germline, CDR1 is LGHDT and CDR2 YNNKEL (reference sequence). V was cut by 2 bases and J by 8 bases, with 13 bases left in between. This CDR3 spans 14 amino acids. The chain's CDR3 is CASSQPDSGDTIYF. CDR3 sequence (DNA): TGTGCCAGCAGCCAACCAGACTCGGGGGACACCATATATTTT.